This T cell receptor (beta chain) was observed in a study of blood T cells in healthy people across ages. Primed by a sample-barcoded 5' primer and a J-beta primer mix, a second PCR proceeded for about 7 to 11 cycles. A tag from a template-switch adaptor with 12 random nucleotides marked each cDNA molecule. MiXCR, run by TCRdb on the 5' RACE reads, gives a single entry per CDR3 protein. Of roughly 860,000 distinct CDR3 sequences in the sample, around 62% were seen once. Of note for this clonotype: Its antigen is still unknown.

General study findings and limits: Donor CMV infection status was unknown, possibly confounding age-related changes in expanded clonotypes.

The V gene's germline CDR1 is DFQATT and CDR2 SNEGSKA (reference sequence). V shed 6 bases, J shed 4 bases, and the junction held 13 bases outside the gene matches. This CDR3 has 15 amino acids. Material for sequencing was blood. The source is a man under 40 in good health. The chain has TRBV20-1 and TRBJ1-2, with 8 bases aligning to TRBD1. The CDR3 region has the DNA TGCAGTGCCGACAGGGGCAAAGGGAGAGGCTATGGCTACACCTTC. Its translation is CSADRGKGRGYGYTF.